Shown below are 18 T cell receptor beta chains from a single sample sequenced in a study of blood T cells in healthy people across ages (dated by TCRdb to about 2015). The library relied on 5' RACE. Sequencing instrument: Illumina HiSeq 2500. The second PCR ran for about 6 to 11 cycles and used a J-beta primer mix along with a sample-barcoded 5' primer. Using fastp trimming at Q25 and MiXCR clonotype assembly, TCRdb reanalyzed the public sequencing data and kept in-frame beta chains. Entries that share a CDR3 protein sequence are merged under the most common genes and DNA. The sample contains 1.5 million to 2 million distinct CDR3 sequences, 28% of them found a single time. The ten largest account for more than 6% of the sample. The sample was blood. These receptors were collected from a woman aged 25 to 39 in good health.

A note on this clonotype: At one boundary the junction diverges from the germline segment, which might be a read error. The chain couples TRBV6-2 or TRBV6-3 to TRBJ2-1; 8 bases match TRBD1. The V gene's germline CDR1 is MNHEY and CDR2 SVGEGT. CDR3 length equals 16 residues. CDR3 nucleotides: TGTGCCGGCAGTAAACCTACAGGGGGTACTTACAATGAGCGGTTCTTC. Residues: CAGSKPTGGTYNERFF.

The rearrangement uses TRBV3-1 and TRBJ2-3; D unclear. Germline V gene data show CDR1 as LGHDT and CDR2 as YNNKEL (reference sequence). CDR3 length equals 11 residues. Trimming removed 5 bases from V and 11 bases from J, with 11 bases in between. Written as DNA, the CDR3 is TGTGCCAGCAGCTATCAAGGAATGCAGTATTTT. Translating gives CASSYQGMQYF.

In its sample, this clonotype was seen a few times. The gene calls are TRBV7-9 and TRBJ2-3, with a weak D call TRBD2 (6 bases). Germline V gene lookup returns CDR1 SEHNR and CDR2 FQNEAQ (reference sequence). The CDR3 sequence is 16 residues long. V gave up 5 bases and J gave up 1 base, with 16 bases separating them. The CDR3 region has the DNA TGTGCCAGCAGCCCCCAACGGAGGGGTCGCACAGATACGCAGTATTTT. Its protein is CASSPQRRGRTDTQYF.

This chain uses TRBV27 with TRBJ2-7; D may be TRBD2 (6 bases). Trimming took 0 bases from V and 3 from J, leaving 9 bases between them. CDR3 size: 14 residues. The germline gives CDR1 MNHEY, CDR2 SMNVEV (reference sequence). The CDR3 region has the DNA TGTGCCAGCAGTTTATCTCTAGCGAACTACGAGCAGTACTTC. Residues: CASSLSLANYEQYF.

The V gene is TRBV25-1, the J gene TRBJ1-4, with D possibly being TRBD1 (5 bases). The CDR3 sequence is 16 residues long. V shed 7 bases and J shed 7 bases, with 22 bases lying between them. The germline CDR1 and CDR2 sequences are MGHDK and SYGVNS. CDR3 DNA: TGTGCCAGCAATGCATTGGAGGAAATCAGGGCTGAAAAACTGTTTTTT. Translating gives CASNALEEIRAEKLFF. Full variable domain (remainder filled in from reference TRBV25-1 and TRBJ1-4): EADIYQTPRYLVIGTGKKITLECSQTMGHDKMYWYQQDPGMELHLIHYSYGVNSTEKGDLSSESTVSRIRTEHFPLTLESARPSHTSQYLCASNALEEIRAEKLFFGSGTQLSVL.

On this clonotype: One end of the junction varies from germline; a read error may be responsible. The V gene is TRBV7-8, the J gene TRBJ2-1; D might be TRBD2 (5 bases). The CDR3 length is 16 residues. Germline loops: CDR1 SGHVS, CDR2 FQNEAQ. DNA of the CDR3: TGTGCCGGCAGCACCCTGGAGGTCTCTTCCTACAATGAGCAGTTCTTC. Translated, it gives CAGSTLEVSSYNEQFF. Drawing the rest from reference TRBV7-8 and TRBJ2-1, the complete variable domain is GAGVSQSPRYKVAKRGQDVALRCDPISGHVSLFWYQQALGQGPEFLTYFQNEAQLDKSGLPSDRFFAERPEGSVSTLKIQRTQQEDSAVYLCAGSTLEVSSYNEQFFGPGTRLTVL.

CDR3 DNA sequence: TGTGCCACCGTCATTAGCGGGGGCGACACCGGGGAGCTGTTTTTT. It codes for CATVISGGDTGELFF. This rearrangement joins TRBV7-9 to TRBJ2-2, with TRBD2 matching over 9 bases. V trimming: 10 bases; J trimming: 3 bases; junction bases outside the gene matches: 9. Germline CDR1 is SEHNR and CDR2 is FQNEAQ (reference sequence). This CDR3 is 15 amino acids long.

The rearrangement uses TRBV15 and TRBJ2-2, with TRBD2 matching 16 bases. Germline V gene data show CDR1 as LNHNV and CDR2 as YYDKDF (reference sequence). This CDR3 has 18 residues. V shed 8 bases and J 3 bases; nucleotides not matched to a gene: 9. CDR3 in DNA: TGTGCCACCGCCTTCGGGACTAGCGGGAGGGCATACACCGGGGAGCTGTTTTTT. Its protein product is CATAFGTSGRAYTGELFF.

This clonotype was detected a few times. This chain uses TRBV12-3 or TRBV12-4 with TRBJ1-1, with D maybe TRBD1 (6 bases). The CDR3 sequence is 13 residues long. Trimming shortened V by 1 base and J by 8 bases, and 11 bases separated the two germline ends. For the CDR3, the DNA is TGTGCCAGCAGTTTAGAGTTGGGGACAGAAGCTTTCTTT. This gives the protein CASSLELGTEAFF.

This clonotype came up many times. This chain joins TRBV2 and TRBJ2-3; a possible D gene is TRBD2 (5 bases). The CDR3 consists of 13 residues. V lost 7 bases, J lost 8 bases, and 16 bases lay in between. The germline V gene has CDR1 SNHLY and CDR2 FYNNEI. CDR3 amino acids: CASKGDVRGTQYF. The CDR3 DNA sequence: TGTGCCAGCAAGGGAGATGTCCGGGGTACGCAGTATTTT.

V gene TRBV7-9 combines with J gene TRBJ2-7; TRBD2 matches at 8 bases. Trimming took 1 base from V and 6 from J; bases not matched to a gene: 8. The CDR3 runs to 15 residues. CDR1 SEHNR and CDR2 FQNEAQ come from the germline V gene (reference sequence). CDR3 protein: CASSLEAGGLSEQYF. The CDR3 DNA sequence: TGTGCCAGCAGCTTAGAGGCGGGGGGACTCAGCGAGCAGTACTTC. Full variable domain (outside the CDR3, taken from reference TRBV7-9 and TRBJ2-7): DTGVSQNPRHKITKRGQNVTFRCDPISEHNRLYWYRQTLGQGPEFLTYFQNEAQLEKSRLLSDRFSAERPKGSFSTLEIQRTEQGDSAMYLCASSLEAGGLSEQYFGPGTRLTVT.

The chain links TRBV5-1 to TRBJ2-1; TRBD2 aligns across 10 bases. The V and J ends lost 1 base and 6 bases, in that order; junction bases with no gene match: 4. The CDR3 sequence is 15 residues long. The germline CDR1 and CDR2 sequences are SGHRS and YFSETQ. CDR3 nucleotides: TGCGCCAGCAGCTTGACAGCGGGAGGGTCCAATGAGCAGTTCTTC. Protein: CASSLTAGGSNEQFF.

As to this clonotype: At one boundary the junction diverges from the germline segment, which might be a read error. The gene calls are TRBV5-1 and TRBJ2-7; the match to TRBD2 covers 10 bases. The J call could be wrong; TRBJ2-5 is a better fit for the DNA end. The germline V gene has CDR1 SGHRS and CDR2 YFSETQ. This CDR3 contains 16 residues. The CDR3 DNA is TGCGCCCGCAGCTTGGCTCTAGCGGGAGTTGGGGAGACCCAGTACTTC. The encoded protein is CARSLALAGVGETQYF.

The CDR3 reads CASSWDTMRIYEQYF. CDR3 nucleotide sequence: TGTGCCAGCAGTTGGGACACCATGAGGATCTACGAGCAGTACTTC. V is TRBV6-6 and J is TRBJ2-5, with D perhaps TRBD1 (6 bases). TRBJ2-7 explains the end of the DNA better; the J call may be wrong. The CDR3 totals 15 residues. Germline values: CDR1 MNHNY, CDR2 SVGAGI (reference sequence).

This clonotype is a singleton in its sample. The genes are TRBV28 and TRBJ2-3, with D maybe TRBD1 (5 bases). The ends were cut back, 2 bases at V and 5 bases at J, with 14 bases in the middle. The CDR3 is made up of 15 amino acids. CDR1 MDHEN and CDR2 SYDVKM come from the germline V gene. CDR3 coding DNA: TGTGCCAGCAGTTTAGGGGCCCCGAATGGAGATACGCAGTATTTT. Translation gives CASSLGAPNGDTQYF.

This chain joins TRBV6-5 and TRBJ2-3; 7 nucleotides agree with TRBD1. J gave up 5 bases and V 1 base, and 6 bases lay outside the gene matches. Per the germline V gene, CDR1 is MNHEY and CDR2 is SVGAGI. The CDR3 loop spans 15 amino acids. The CDR3 spells CASSYWRTGEDTQYF. CDR3 nucleotide sequence: TGTGCCAGCAGTTACTGGAGAACAGGGGAAGATACGCAGTATTTT.

This sequence joins TRBV12-3 or TRBV12-4 and TRBJ2-7, with TRBD1 as a possible D gene (5 bases). The V end was cut by 4 bases, the J end by 2 bases, with 9 bases between. The CDR3 has 13 residues. The DNA for the CDR3 is TGTGCCAGCAGTTCAGGGAAAGCCTACGAGCAGTACTTC. This sequence encodes CASSSGKAYEQYF.

The chain employs TRBV12-3 or TRBV12-4 and TRBJ1-1, with D perhaps TRBD1 (5 bases). V was pared by 5 bases and J by 7 bases, with 11 bases between. This CDR3 has 12 residues. The CDR3 nucleotides are TGTGCCAGCAGTCCCGGGGCCCTTGAAGCTTTCTTT. Its translation: CASSPGALEAFF.